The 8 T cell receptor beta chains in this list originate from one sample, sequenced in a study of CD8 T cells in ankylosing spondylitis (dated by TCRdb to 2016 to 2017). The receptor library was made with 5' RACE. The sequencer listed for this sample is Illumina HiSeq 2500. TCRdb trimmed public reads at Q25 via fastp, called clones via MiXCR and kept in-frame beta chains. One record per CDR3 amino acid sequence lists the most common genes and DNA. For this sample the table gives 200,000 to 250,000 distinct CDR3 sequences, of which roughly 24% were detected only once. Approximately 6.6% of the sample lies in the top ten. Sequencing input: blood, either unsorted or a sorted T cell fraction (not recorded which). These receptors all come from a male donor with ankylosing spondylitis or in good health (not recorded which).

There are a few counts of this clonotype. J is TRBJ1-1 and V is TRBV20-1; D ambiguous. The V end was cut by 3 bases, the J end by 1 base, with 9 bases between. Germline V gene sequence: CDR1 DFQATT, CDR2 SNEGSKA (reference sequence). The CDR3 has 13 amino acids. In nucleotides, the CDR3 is TGCAGTGCTAGTGGAGGGAAGAACACTGAAGCTTTCTTT. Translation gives CSASGGKNTEAFF.

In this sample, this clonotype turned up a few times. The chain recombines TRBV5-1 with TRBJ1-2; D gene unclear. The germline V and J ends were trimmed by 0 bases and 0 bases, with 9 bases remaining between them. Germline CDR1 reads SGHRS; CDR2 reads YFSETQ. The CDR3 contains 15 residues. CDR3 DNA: TGCGCCAGCAGCTTGGCCGACACCTCTAACTATGGCTACACCTTC. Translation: CASSLADTSNYGYTF.

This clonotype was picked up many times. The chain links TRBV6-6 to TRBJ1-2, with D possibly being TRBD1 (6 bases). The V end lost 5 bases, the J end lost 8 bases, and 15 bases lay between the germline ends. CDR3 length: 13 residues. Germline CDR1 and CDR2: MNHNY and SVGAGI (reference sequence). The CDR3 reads CASSQDSQGGYTF. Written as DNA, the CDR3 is TGTGCCAGCAGTCAAGACAGTCAGGGGGGCTACACCTTC.

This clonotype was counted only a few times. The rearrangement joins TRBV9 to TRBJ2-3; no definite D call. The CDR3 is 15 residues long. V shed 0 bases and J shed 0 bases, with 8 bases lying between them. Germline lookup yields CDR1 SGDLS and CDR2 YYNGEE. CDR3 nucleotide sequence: TGTGCCAGCAGCGTAGTGCCAGAAAGCACAGATACGCAGTATTTT. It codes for CASSVVPESTDTQYF.

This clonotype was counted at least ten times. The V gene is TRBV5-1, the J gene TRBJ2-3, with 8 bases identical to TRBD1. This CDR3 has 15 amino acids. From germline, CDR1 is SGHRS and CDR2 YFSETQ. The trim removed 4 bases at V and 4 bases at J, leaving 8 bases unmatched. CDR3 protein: CASSGTTGVADTQYF. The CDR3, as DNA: TGCGCCAGCAGCGGAACGACAGGGGTGGCAGATACGCAGTATTTT.

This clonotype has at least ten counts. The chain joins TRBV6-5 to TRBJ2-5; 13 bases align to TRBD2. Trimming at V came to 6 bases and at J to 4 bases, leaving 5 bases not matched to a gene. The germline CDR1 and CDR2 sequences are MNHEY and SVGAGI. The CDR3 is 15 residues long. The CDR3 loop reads CASRLGTSGTETQYF. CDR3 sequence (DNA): TGTGCCAGCAGACTCGGGACTAGCGGGACAGAGACCCAGTACTTC.

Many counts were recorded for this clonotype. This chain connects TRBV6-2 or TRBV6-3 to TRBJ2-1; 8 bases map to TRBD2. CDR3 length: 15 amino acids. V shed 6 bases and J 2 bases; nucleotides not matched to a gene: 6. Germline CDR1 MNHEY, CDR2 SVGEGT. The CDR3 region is CASSQSGSPYNEQFF. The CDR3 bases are TGTGCCAGCAGCCAAAGCGGGAGTCCCTACAATGAGCAGTTCTTC.

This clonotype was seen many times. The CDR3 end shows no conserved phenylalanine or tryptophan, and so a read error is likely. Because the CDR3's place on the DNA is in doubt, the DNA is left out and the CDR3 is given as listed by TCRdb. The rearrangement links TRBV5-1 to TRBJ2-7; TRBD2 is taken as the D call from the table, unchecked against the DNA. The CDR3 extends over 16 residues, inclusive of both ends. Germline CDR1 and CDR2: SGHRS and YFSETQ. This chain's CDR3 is CASSLAPRSLWASGRS.